Sequencing of this TCR beta chain was carried out in a study of STAT5B mutations in CD4+ large granular lymphocyte leukemia. The authors' processing: Productive clonotypes were detectable down to 2.59 x 10-5 frequency. Profiled with immunoSEQ multiplex PCR; TCRdb holds only in-frame clones, not every one. V, J and clone size are taken as reported in that table, and D and trimming were inferred from the DNA itself. Of approximately 27,000 clones detected, about four fifths appear once; the ten largest clones hold 0.3% to 0.35%. CDR1 and CDR2 (germline): SQVTM, ANQGSEA. V lost 2 bases to trimming and J lost 3 bases, with 12 bases between them. This CDR3 is built from 14 residues.

This TCR was sampled from a human donor in good health. The J gene is TRBJ2-3, the V gene TRBV29-1; D gene unclear. Input material: CD4+ T cells from blood buffy coats. In DNA, the CDR3 is TGCAGCGTTGAAAAAGGGCGACTTACAGATACGCAGTATTTT. Translating gives CSVEKGRLTDTQYF.